The clone carrying this TCR beta chain came up once. Its antigen is not identified. A much larger clonotype is one base distant, so this may be a read error. The protocol was immunoSEQ multiplex PCR, while the TCRdb copy is restricted to in-frame clones and leaves out a portion. The data contain roughly 1 million clones, under 80% of them singletons. This sample is drawn from a study of shared clonotypes between healthy human individuals. Findings and caveats of the study: Clonotypes which were not shared had lower generation probabilities than clonotypes that all four donors shared. Naive subsets generally exceeded memory subsets in estimated richness.

The CDR3 has 12 amino acids. Trimming took 1 base from V and 4 from J, leaving 4 bases between them. Germline loops: CDR1 SGHVS, CDR2 FNYEAQ. Specimen: memory CD4+ T cells sorted from blood. Subset of the sample: CD45RA-negative fraction. The origin of this receptor is a man between 18 and 35 years old in good health. V is TRBV7-6 and J is TRBJ1-2; D is ambiguous. The CDR3, as DNA: TGTGCCAGCAGCTTAGATGGCTATGGCTACACCTTC. This encodes CASSLDGYGYTF.